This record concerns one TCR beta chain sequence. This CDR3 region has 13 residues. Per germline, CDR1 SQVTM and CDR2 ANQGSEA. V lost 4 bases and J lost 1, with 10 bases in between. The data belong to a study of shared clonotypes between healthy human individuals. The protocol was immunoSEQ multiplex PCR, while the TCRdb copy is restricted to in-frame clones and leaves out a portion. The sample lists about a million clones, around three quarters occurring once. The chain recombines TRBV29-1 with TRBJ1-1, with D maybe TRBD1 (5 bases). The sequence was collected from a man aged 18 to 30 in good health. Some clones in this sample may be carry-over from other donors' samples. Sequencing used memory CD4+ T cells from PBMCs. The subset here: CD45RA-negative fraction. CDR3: CSVGVQENTEAFF. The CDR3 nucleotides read TGCAGCGTTGGGGTACAGGAGAACACTGAAGCTTTCTTT. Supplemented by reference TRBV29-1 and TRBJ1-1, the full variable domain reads SAVISQKPSRDICQRGTSLTIQCQVDSQVTMMFWYRQQPGQSLTLIATANQGSEATYESGFVIDKFPISRPNLTFSTLTVSNMSPEDSSIYLCSVGVQENTEAFFGQGTRLTVV.